The next 19 T cell receptor beta chains were all read from a single sample in a study of blood T cell repertoires in COVID-19. The protocol was immunoSEQ multiplex PCR, while the TCRdb copy is restricted to in-frame clones and leaves out a portion. The table has 150,000 to 200,000 clones, 86% seen once. The sequencing sample was made of peripheral blood. Receptor source: a woman aged 80 or over in a cohort sampled during active or convalescent COVID-19.

This chain uses TRBV23-1 with TRBJ1-2, with D uncertain. TRBV23-1 is an ORF for which the function is uncertain. The V gene lost 3 bases and the J gene lost 6 bases, with 14 bases spanning the gap. This CDR3 region has 14 residues. The CDR3 loop is CASSHRQVAHGYTF. CDR3 DNA sequence: TGCGCCAGCAGTCATCGCCAGGTGGCTCATGGCTACACCTTC.

This clone was found a few times. The V and J genes are TRBV27 and TRBJ2-6; 7 nucleotides line up with TRBD2. The CDR3 is made up of 17 amino acids. Per the germline V gene, CDR1 is MNHEY and CDR2 is SMNVEV (reference sequence). V lost 6 bases and J lost 0; bases outside the gene matches: 8. The CDR3 reads CASRTSGLISGANVLTF. CDR3 bases: TGTGCCAGCAGGACTTCGGGACTAATCTCTGGGGCCAACGTCCTGACTTTC.

This clone was recorded once. J is TRBJ2-7 and V is TRBV6-5; D perhaps matches TRBD2 (5 bases). In germline, CDR1 is MNHEY, CDR2 SVGAGI. CDR3 length: 14 amino acids. The V end was cut by 8 bases, the J end by 1 base, with 15 bases between. The CDR3, as DNA: TGTGCCAGCGACGAGGGCCTGGCATCCTACGAGCAGTACGTC. Residues: CASDEGLASYEQYV.

V and J are TRBV28 and TRBJ2-7; D is ambiguous. The length of the CDR3 is 14 residues. Trimming cost V 6 bases and J 3 bases, with 15 bases left between them. Germline values: CDR1 MDHEN, CDR2 SYDVKM. The CDR3 protein is CASSVTSTIYEQYF. The DNA of the CDR3 is TGTGCCAGCAGCGTAACCTCAACTATCTACGAGCAGTACTTC.

CDR3 sequence: CASSPGQPSLIYEQYV. CDR3 nucleotide sequence: TGTGCCAGCAGCCCGGGACAACCAAGCCTCATCTACGAGCAGTACGTC. The chain links TRBV5-6 to TRBJ2-7, with D possibly being TRBD1 (6 bases). CDR3 size: 16 residues. Per the germline V gene, CDR1 is SGHDT and CDR2 is YYEEEE. V was cut by 4 bases and J by 3 bases, with 20 bases left in between.

The chain is built from TRBV28 and TRBJ2-5; TRBD2 matches 12 bases. CDR1 is MDHEN and CDR2 is SYDVKM in the germline V gene. Trimming cost V 6 bases and J 1 base; bases outside gene matches: 3. CDR3 length: 15 residues. The CDR3 here is CASRLAGGPQETQYF. CDR3 nucleotide sequence: TGTGCCAGCAGACTAGCGGGGGGACCCCAAGAGACCCAGTACTTC.

V and J are TRBV28 and TRBJ1-2, with unresolved D. Germline CDR1 is MDHEN and CDR2 is SYDVKM. V was trimmed by 7 bases and J by 0 bases, leaving 9 bases between them. This CDR3 is 13 amino acids long. The DNA of the CDR3 is TGTGCCAGCACCAAACCGGCTAACTATGGCTACACCTTC. Translation: CASTKPANYGYTF.

The gene calls are TRBV5-4 and TRBJ2-3; the D is unclear. The CDR3 has 12 residues. V lost 4 bases to trimming and J lost 2 bases, with 5 bases between them. The germline CDR1 and CDR2 sequences are SGHNT and YYREEE (reference sequence). The CDR3, as DNA: TGTGCCAGCAGCCCACACACAGATACGCAGTATTTT. Translating gives CASSPHTDTQYF.

V usage is TRBV15 and J usage is TRBJ1-6, with D unclear. The length of the CDR3 is 16 residues. CDR1 and CDR2 from the germline V gene are LNHNV and YYDKDF (reference sequence). V lost 0 bases, J lost 4 bases, and 10 bases lay in between. The CDR3 sequence: CATSRDLPRYNSPLHF. The CDR3 DNA reads TGTGCCACCAGCAGAGATCTCCCCAGATATAATTCACCCCTCCACTTT.

This chain connects TRBV18 to TRBJ1-1; D unresolved. Germline loops: CDR1 KGHSH, CDR2 LQKENI. This CDR3 has 14 amino acids. Trimming removed 3 bases at V and 1 base at J, with 9 bases between. CDR3 sequence reads: CASSPATENTEAFF. In nucleotides, the CDR3 is TGTGCCAGCTCACCCGCCACAGAGAACACTGAAGCTTTCTTT.

The chain has TRBV18 and TRBJ1-1; possibly TRBD1 for D (6 bases). The V end lost 6 bases, the J end lost 1 base, and 18 bases lay between the germline ends. There are 16 residues in the CDR3. CDR1 KGHSH and CDR2 LQKENI come from the germline V gene. As DNA, the CDR3 is TGTGCCAGCTCGCCGTTTACAGGGCCAGGGAACACTGAAGCTTTCTTT. Its translation is CASSPFTGPGNTEAFF.

This CDR3 is CASSYAHREEAFF. The DNA for the CDR3 is TGTGCCAGCAGTTACGCCCACAGGGAGGAAGCTTTCTTT. The genes are TRBV6-5 and TRBJ1-1; weak D call: TRBD1 (6 bases). Germline V gene lookup returns CDR1 MNHEY and CDR2 SVGAGI. Trimming cost V 2 bases and J 8 bases, with 12 bases left between them. The CDR3 spans 13 residues.

The gene calls are TRBV13 and TRBJ2-1, with D unresolved. V was pared by 0 bases and J by 0 bases, with 15 bases between. The germline V gene encodes CDR1 PRHDT and CDR2 FYEKMQ (reference sequence). The CDR3 has 18 amino acids. CDR3: CASSLGAIIYSSYNEQFF. The CDR3 DNA reads TGTGCCAGCAGCTTAGGCGCCATCATATATAGCTCCTACAATGAGCAGTTCTTC.

This clone was detected only a few times. Distinct nucleotide sequences in the sample also encode this CDR3. V usage is TRBV5-1 and J usage is TRBJ1-1; no firm D call. Germline CDR1 and CDR2: SGHRS and YFSETQ. CDR3 length equals 13 residues. V lost 3 bases to trimming and J lost 1 base, with 7 bases between them. The CDR3: CASSYGGNTEAFF. For the CDR3, the DNA is TGCGCCAGCAGCTACGGAGGGAACACTGAAGCTTTCTTT.

This clone was seen a few times. The genes are TRBV6-6 and TRBJ2-1, with D possibly TRBD1 on 5 matching bases. Trimming cost V 6 bases and J 13 bases, with 13 bases left between them. The CDR3 has 11 amino acids. Germline values: CDR1 MNHNY, CDR2 SVGAGI (reference sequence). This CDR3 reads CASSSDIRQFF. CDR3 DNA: TGTGCCAGCAGCTCGGACATTCGACAGTTCTTC.

This clone was seen a handful of times. The rearrangement links TRBV29-1 to TRBJ2-6; tentatively, D is TRBD1 (5 bases). Trimming took 4 bases from V and 0 from J, leaving 13 bases between them. This CDR3 comprises 16 residues. Looked up from germline, CDR1 is SQVTM and CDR2 is ANQGSEA. CDR3 nucleotides: TGCAGCGTTGTGACCAGGGTGAGCTCTGGGGCCAACGTCCTGACTTTC. Amino acids: CSVVTRVSSGANVLTF.

This chain links TRBV9 with TRBJ1-1; 8 bases map to TRBD1. CDR1 and CDR2 from the germline V gene are SGDLS and YYNGEE. This CDR3 contains 14 residues. V shed 1 base, J shed 1 base, and the junction held 0 bases outside the gene matches. CDR3 DNA sequence: TGTGCCAGCAGCGTACAGGGGGCGAACACTGAAGCTTTCTTT. Protein: CASSVQGANTEAFF. Combining the CDR3 with reference TRBV9 and TRBJ1-1 gives the whole variable domain DSGVTQTPKHLITATGQRVTLRCSPRSGDLSVYWYQQSLDQGLQFLIQYYNGEERAKGNILERFSAQQFPDLHSELNLSSLELGDSALYFCASSVQGANTEAFFGQGTRLTVV.

The rearrangement links TRBV6-6 to TRBJ2-5; tentatively, D is TRBD1 (6 bases). Per the germline V gene, CDR1 is MNHNY and CDR2 is SVGAGI (reference sequence). The CDR3 totals 15 residues. Between the trimmed V and J ends, which lost 4 bases and 2 bases, there was a span of 14 bases. The CDR3 here is CASSSHPGAQETQYF. CDR3 sequence (DNA): TGTGCCAGCAGTTCCCATCCAGGGGCACAAGAGACCCAGTACTTC.

The genes are TRBV27 and TRBJ1-1; 8 nucleotides line up with TRBD1. CDR3 length equals 14 residues. Losses at the gene ends were 3 bases for V and 0 bases for J; bases not matched to a gene: 0. CDR1 is MNHEY and CDR2 is SMNVEV in the germline V gene (reference sequence). Here the CDR3 reads CASSLGQVNTEAFF. The CDR3 nucleotides are TGTGCCAGCAGTTTGGGACAGGTGAACACTGAAGCTTTCTTT.